This is a list of T cell receptor beta chains from one sample in a study of shared clonotypes between healthy human individuals. Sequencing was performed with immunoSEQ multiplex PCR; in TCRdb, only in-frame clones are kept and a portion is missing. The sample comprises millions of clones, 85% to 95% of which are singletons, and roughly 1.7% rests with the top ten. The sequenced sample consisted of naive CD8+ T cells from PBMCs. These receptors all come from a man aged 18 to 29 in good health. Some clones in this sample may be carry-over from other donors' samples. Each CDR3 is given with its conserved first and last residue. D genes are given only for firm matches. The listing skips clone size in some rows; elsewhere it reads once, few, many or a size class.

j_gene | abundance | d_gene | v_gene | CDR3aa | CDR3nt
TRBJ2-1 | . | . | TRBV15 | CATSEGSWGEQFF | TGTGCCACCAGCGAGGGTTCCTGGGGCGAGCAGTTCTTC
TRBJ2-1 | . | TRBD1 | TRBV6-4 | CASSPARTGAIIKGNEQFF | TGTGCCAGCAGTCCCGCTCGGACAGGGGCTATCATAAAAGGAAATGAGCAGTTCTTC
TRBJ2-5 | . | . | TRBV28 | CASSPKLASWVQETQYF | TGTGCCAGCAGTCCCAAGTTGGCTAGCTGGGTCCAAGAGACCCAGTACTTC
TRBJ2-7 | . | TRBD1 | TRBV29-1 | CSGGQGLNEQYF | TGCAGCGGGGGACAGGGTTTAAACGAGCAGTACTTC
TRBJ2-3 | . | . | TRBV7-9 | CASSSIRGFSPDTQYF | TGTGCCAGCAGCTCGATACGGGGGTTTAGTCCAGATACGCAGTATTTT
TRBJ2-7 | . | . | TRBV6-1 | CASSEPQVKTYEQYF | TGTGCCAGCAGTGAACCCCAGGTGAAAACCTACGAGCAGTACTTC
TRBJ2-3 | . | TRBD1 | TRBV30 | CAWSRTGGAGDTQYF | TGTGCCTGGAGCCGGACAGGGGGCGCGGGAGATACGCAGTATTTT
TRBJ1-4 | once | TRBD1 | TRBV29-1 | CSVITGGGTLFF | TGCAGCGTTATAACAGGGGGCGGGACGCTGTTTTTT
TRBJ2-1 | . | TRBD2 | TRBV4-2 | CASSQGIGTSGVWLNEQFF | TGTGCCAGCAGCCAAGGAATTGGGACTAGCGGGGTATGGCTAAATGAGCAGTTCTTC
TRBJ1-2 | once | . | TRBV7-9 | CASSLVGSGRDNGYTF | TGTGCCAGCAGCTTAGTAGGATCGGGACGGGATAACGGCTACACCTTC
TRBJ2-1 | . | . | TRBV29-1 | CSVRLGQNNEQFF | TGCAGCGTCCGGCTCGGGCAAAACAATGAGCAGTTCTTC
TRBJ2-2 | . | . | TRBV6-5 | CASSYSHTGELFF | TGTGCCAGCAGTTACTCGCACACCGGGGAGCTGTTTTTT
TRBJ2-1 | . | . | TRBV2 | CASSDYEQFF | TGTGCCAGCAGTGACTATGAGCAGTTCTTC
TRBJ2-3 | . | . | TRBV28 | CASSPQRTTDTQYF | TGTGCCAGCAGCCCGCAGAGGACTACAGATACGCAGTATTTT
TRBJ1-4 | few | . | TRBV19 | CASSAPGRGLFF | TGTGCCAGTAGTGCACCGGGGCGAGGGCTGTTTTTT
TRBJ2-7 | . | . | TRBV7-6 | CASSLGGDEQYF | TGTGCCAGCAGCTTAGGTGGGGACGAGCAGTACTTC
TRBJ2-2 | . | TRBD1 | TRBV5-1 | CASSLGTGLGELFF | TGCGCCAGCAGCTTGGGGACAGGCCTCGGGGAGCTGTTTTTT
TRBJ1-2 | . | TRBD1 | TRBV28 | CASSPRTGSIGYTF | TGTGCCAGCAGTCCCCGGACAGGGTCTATTGGCTACACCTTC
TRBJ2-7 | . | . | TRBV5-1 | CASSLAGGFPYEQYF | TGCGCCAGCAGCTTGGCCGGAGGTTTCCCTTACGAGCAGTACTTC
TRBJ2-2 | . | . | TRBV25-1 | CASTQGGTGGELFF | TGTGCCAGCACACAGGGAGGGACTGGCGGGGAGCTGTTTTTT
TRBJ2-7 | once | TRBD2 | TRBV11-2 | CASSLGLAGIFYEQYF | TGTGCCAGCAGCTTAGGACTAGCGGGGATTTTCTACGAGCAGTACTTC
TRBJ1-2 | . | . | TRBV6-5 | CASSYRTRDGYGYTF | TGTGCCAGCAGTTACCGGACCCGGGACGGTTATGGCTACACCTTC
TRBJ2-7 | . | TRBD2 | TRBV9 | CASSANIGTNDYEQYF | TGTGCCAGCAGCGCCAACATCGGGACTAACGACTACGAGCAGTACTTC
TRBJ1-4 | . | TRBD1 | TRBV15 | CATSRDRDRVGEKLFF | TGTGCCACCAGCAGAGACCGGGACAGGGTAGGAGAAAAACTGTTTTTT
TRBJ2-7 | . | TRBD2 | TRBV5-4 | CASSFSGSGEQYF | TGTGCCAGCAGCTTTAGCGGGAGTGGCGAGCAGTACTTC
TRBJ1-5 | . | . | TRBV7-3 | CASSFGGAYSNQPQHF | TGTGCCAGCAGCTTCGGGGGAGCTTATAGCAATCAGCCCCAGCATTTT
TRBJ1-1 | once | . | TRBV27 | CASSFFGTEAFF | TGTGCCAGCAGTTTTTTCGGGACTGAAGCTTTCTTT
TRBJ1-2 | . | . | TRBV29-1 | CSVEAQTIGYGYTF | TGCAGCGTTGAAGCCCAGACCATCGGATATGGCTACACCTTC
TRBJ2-1 | . | . | TRBV13 | CASSPVSNEQFF | TGTGCCAGCAGCCCTGTGTCCAATGAGCAGTTCTTC
TRBJ2-3 | once | TRBD1 | TRBV10-2 | CASSETGTAISTDTQYF | TGCGCCAGCAGTGAGACCGGGACAGCGATTAGCACAGATACGCAGTATTTT
TRBJ2-3 | once | TRBD2 | TRBV9 | CASSLPSGRASSTDTQYF | TGTGCCAGCAGCCTCCCCAGCGGGAGGGCCTCTAGCACAGATACGCAGTATTTT
TRBJ1-5 | few | . | TRBV19 | CASSRRQESFQPQHF | TGTGCCAGTAGTAGGCGCCAGGAGAGTTTTCAGCCCCAGCATTTT
TRBJ1-2 | . | TRBD1 | TRBV28 | CASSSRGRVGGYTF | TGTGCCAGCAGTTCCAGGGGGCGCGTCGGGGGCTACACCTTC
TRBJ2-1 | . | TRBD1 | TRBV5-1 | CASSWTNLQGPPSIDEQFF | TGCGCCAGCAGCTGGACGAATCTACAGGGGCCCCCGAGTATCGATGAGCAGTTCTTC
TRBJ1-2 | . | TRBD1 | TRBV28 | CASSFGGTAYGYTF | TGTGCCAGCAGTTTTGGAGGGACAGCCTATGGCTACACCTTC